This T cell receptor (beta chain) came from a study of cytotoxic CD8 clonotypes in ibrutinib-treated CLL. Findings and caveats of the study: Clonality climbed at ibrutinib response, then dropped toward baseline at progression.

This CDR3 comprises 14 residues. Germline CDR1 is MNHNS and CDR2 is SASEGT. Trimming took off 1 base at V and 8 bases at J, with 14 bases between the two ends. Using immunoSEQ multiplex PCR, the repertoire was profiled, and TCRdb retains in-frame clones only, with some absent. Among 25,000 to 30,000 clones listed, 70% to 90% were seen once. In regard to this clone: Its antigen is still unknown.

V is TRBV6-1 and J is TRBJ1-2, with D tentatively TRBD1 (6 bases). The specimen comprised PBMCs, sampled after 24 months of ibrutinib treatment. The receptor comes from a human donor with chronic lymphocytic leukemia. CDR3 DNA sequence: TGTGCCAGCAGTGAAGGGAGGGGGGCAGGGGGCTACACCTTC. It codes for CASSEGRGAGGYTF.